These 15 T cell receptor beta chains came from one sample sequenced in a study of blood T cell repertoires in COVID-19. Generated by immunoSEQ multiplex PCR, the TCRdb table keeps only in-frame clones and is missing some. The sample carries hundreds of thousands of clones, roughly 85% recorded once. Input material: peripheral blood. These receptors came from a woman aged 70-85 years with active or convalescent COVID-19.

V is TRBV5-8 and J is TRBJ1-5; D is perhaps TRBD1 (6 bases). Germline CDR1 is SGHTS and CDR2 is YDEGEE. This CDR3 spans 17 amino acids. Between the trimmed V and J ends, which lost 4 bases and 8 bases, there was a span of 25 bases. CDR3 residues: CASSLIGQSLSFEPQHF. The CDR3 coding sequence is TGTGCCAGCAGCCTGATTGGACAGTCCCTTTCGTTTGAGCCCCAGCATTTT. Full variable domain (missing parts from reference TRBV5-8 and TRBJ1-5): EAGVTQSPTHLIKTRGQQATLRCSPISGHTSVYWYQQALGLGLQFLLWYDEGEERNRGNFPPRFSGRQFPNYSSELNVNALELEDSALYLCASSLIGQSLSFEPQHFGDGTRLSIL.

The chain combines TRBV4-2 with TRBJ2-5; 7 bases fit TRBD2. CDR3 length equals 16 residues. Germline CDR1 is LGHNA and CDR2 is YNFKEQ. After removal of 1 base from V and 2 bases from J, the junction contained 7 bases not matched to a gene. In DNA, the CDR3 is TGTGCCAGCAGCCAAGTGGCTAGCGGAGGTCAAGAGACCCAGTACTTC. It is translated as CASSQVASGGQETQYF.

The chain carries TRBV3-1 (or the pseudogene TRBV3-2) and TRBJ1-5, with 9 bases fitting TRBD1. This CDR3 comprises 15 residues. With 3 bases clipped from V and 3 bases from J, the junction kept 3 bases outside the gene matches. CDR1 and CDR2 (germline): LGHDT, YNNKEL (reference sequence). The CDR3 protein is CASSHHRGHNQPQHF. CDR3 nucleotides: TGTGCCAGCAGCCATCACAGGGGGCACAATCAGCCCCAGCATTTT.

The sample holds one count of this clone. The chain is built from TRBV3-1 (or the pseudogene TRBV3-2) and TRBJ1-6; D gene uncertain. This CDR3 has 17 residues. V lost 0 bases, J lost 7 bases, and 16 bases lay in between. CDR1 is LGHDT, CDR2 YNNKEL, per germline (reference sequence). CDR3 amino acids: CASSQDLGGLTNSPLHF. The CDR3, as DNA: TGTGCCAGCAGCCAAGATTTAGGAGGACTGACCAATTCACCCCTCCACTTT.

The V gene is TRBV19, the J gene TRBJ2-5, with D possibly TRBD1 on 5 matching bases. Germline values: CDR1 LNHDA, CDR2 SQIVND (reference sequence). The CDR3 contains 12 residues. Deletions cut 4 bases from V and 5 bases from J, with 8 bases between. Here the CDR3 DNA reads TGTGCCAGTAGTACAGGGCGGGAGACCCAGTACTTC. Protein product: CASSTGRETQYF. Supplemented by reference TRBV19 and TRBJ2-5, the full variable domain reads DGGITQSPKYLFRKEGQNVTLSCEQNLNHDAMYWYRQDPGQGLRLIYYSQIVNDFQKGDIAEGYSVSREKKESFPLTVTSAQKNPTAFYLCASSTGRETQYFGPGTRLLVL.

The J gene is TRBJ2-1, the V gene TRBV4-1, with TRBD1 matching over 9 bases. The CDR3 sequence is 17 residues long. The germline V gene encodes CDR1 MGHRA and CDR2 YSYEKL. V dropped 1 base and J dropped 7; count of bases not matched to a gene: 11. CDR3: CASSQARPGQGKNEQFF. For the CDR3, the DNA is TGCGCCAGCAGCCAAGCCCGTCCGGGACAGGGTAAGAATGAGCAGTTCTTC.

The chain carries TRBV7-3 and TRBJ2-5; D might be TRBD2 (6 bases). This CDR3 is built from 14 residues. The V end lost 3 bases, the J end lost 0 bases, and 8 bases lay between the germline ends. CDR1 is SGHTA and CDR2 is FQGTGA in the germline V gene. The CDR3 DNA reads as TGTGCCAGCAGCTTCGGAGGGTACCAAGAGACCCAGTACTTC. Translated: CASSFGGYQETQYF.

V is TRBV5-1 and J is TRBJ2-7; D is unresolved. V lost 4 bases and J lost 5, with 13 bases in between. CDR1 is SGHRS, CDR2 YFSETQ, per germline. The CDR3 is 13 amino acids. CDR3 residues: CASSPLVVHEQYF. The CDR3 nucleotides are TGCGCCAGCAGCCCTTTGGTAGTCCACGAGCAGTACTTC.

This chain's CDR3 is CASSIMMGLAGEGNEQFF. The DNA for the CDR3 is TGTGCCAGTAGTATTATGATGGGACTAGCGGGAGAGGGCAATGAGCAGTTCTTC. V is TRBV19 and J is TRBJ2-1, with 14 bases that match TRBD2. V shed 3 bases, J shed 6 bases, and the junction held 10 bases outside the gene matches. The CDR3 spans 18 residues. In germline, CDR1 is LNHDA, CDR2 SQIVND (reference sequence). Using reference TRBV19 and TRBJ2-1 for the parts outside the CDR3, the full variable domain is DGGITQSPKYLFRKEGQNVTLSCEQNLNHDAMYWYRQDPGQGLRLIYYSQIVNDFQKGDIAEGYSVSREKKESFPLTVTSAQKNPTAFYLCASSIMMGLAGEGNEQFFGPGTRLTVL.

The chain carries TRBV19 and TRBJ1-2; 9 bases line up with TRBD1. CDR3 length equals 13 residues. CDR1 and CDR2 (germline): LNHDA, SQIVND (reference sequence). With V trimmed by 5 bases and J by 4 bases, 2 bases remained unmatched. The CDR3 spells CASSDRGTYGYTF. DNA of the CDR3: TGTGCCAGTAGTGACAGGGGGACCTATGGCTACACCTTC.

The V call is TRBV9, the J call TRBJ2-1, with TRBD2 as a possible D gene (5 bases). The CDR3 has 14 amino acids. The V end lost 4 bases, the J end lost 6 bases, and 14 bases lay between the germline ends. The germline CDR1 and CDR2 sequences are SGDLS and YYNGEE. CDR3 DNA: TGTGCCAGCAGCCTAGCCGGACTGGTCAATGAGCAGTTCTTC. Protein sequence: CASSLAGLVNEQFF.

CDR3 sequence (DNA): TGTGCCAGCACGGACCCCCCAGGGTCGACGGAAGCTTTCTTT. Translating it yields CASTDPPGSTEAFF. The V call is TRBV6-5, the J call TRBJ1-1; D possibly corresponds to TRBD1 (5 bases). The V gene's germline CDR1 is MNHEY and CDR2 SVGAGI. CDR3 length: 14 amino acids. The ends were cut back, 7 bases at V and 8 bases at J, with 20 bases in the middle.

The rearrangement uses TRBV7-9 and TRBJ1-2; D perhaps matches TRBD1 (5 bases). The CDR3 consists of 13 residues. Trimming left V 1 base short and J 6 bases short, with 9 bases between. CDR1 is SEHNR, CDR2 FQNEAQ, per germline (reference sequence). CDR3 in DNA: TGTGCCAGCAGCTTAGGCCAGGGCCATGGCTACACCTTC. This translates into CASSLGQGHGYTF.

This clone was counted between two and nine times. V gene TRBV6-2 or TRBV6-3 combines with J gene TRBJ1-2, with TRBD1 matching over 7 bases. The length of the CDR3 is 12 residues. Germline V CDR1 and CDR2: MNHEY, SVGEGT. Trimming took 5 bases from V and 6 from J; bases not matched to a gene: 3. The CDR3 DNA follows: TGTGCCAGCAGTCCGACAGGGCATGGCTACACCTTC. It is translated as CASSPTGHGYTF.

The V call is TRBV10-1, the J call TRBJ1-3; TRBD1 might be the D (5 bases). The CDR3 contains 18 residues. V was shortened by 4 bases and J by 1 base, with 20 bases between the two germline ends. The germline V gene encodes CDR1 WNHNN and CDR2 SYGVQD (reference sequence). The CDR3 loop is CASSGGTSDDSSGNTIYF. DNA for the CDR3: TGCGCCAGCAGTGGTGGGACTTCAGACGACTCTTCTGGAAACACCATATATTTT.